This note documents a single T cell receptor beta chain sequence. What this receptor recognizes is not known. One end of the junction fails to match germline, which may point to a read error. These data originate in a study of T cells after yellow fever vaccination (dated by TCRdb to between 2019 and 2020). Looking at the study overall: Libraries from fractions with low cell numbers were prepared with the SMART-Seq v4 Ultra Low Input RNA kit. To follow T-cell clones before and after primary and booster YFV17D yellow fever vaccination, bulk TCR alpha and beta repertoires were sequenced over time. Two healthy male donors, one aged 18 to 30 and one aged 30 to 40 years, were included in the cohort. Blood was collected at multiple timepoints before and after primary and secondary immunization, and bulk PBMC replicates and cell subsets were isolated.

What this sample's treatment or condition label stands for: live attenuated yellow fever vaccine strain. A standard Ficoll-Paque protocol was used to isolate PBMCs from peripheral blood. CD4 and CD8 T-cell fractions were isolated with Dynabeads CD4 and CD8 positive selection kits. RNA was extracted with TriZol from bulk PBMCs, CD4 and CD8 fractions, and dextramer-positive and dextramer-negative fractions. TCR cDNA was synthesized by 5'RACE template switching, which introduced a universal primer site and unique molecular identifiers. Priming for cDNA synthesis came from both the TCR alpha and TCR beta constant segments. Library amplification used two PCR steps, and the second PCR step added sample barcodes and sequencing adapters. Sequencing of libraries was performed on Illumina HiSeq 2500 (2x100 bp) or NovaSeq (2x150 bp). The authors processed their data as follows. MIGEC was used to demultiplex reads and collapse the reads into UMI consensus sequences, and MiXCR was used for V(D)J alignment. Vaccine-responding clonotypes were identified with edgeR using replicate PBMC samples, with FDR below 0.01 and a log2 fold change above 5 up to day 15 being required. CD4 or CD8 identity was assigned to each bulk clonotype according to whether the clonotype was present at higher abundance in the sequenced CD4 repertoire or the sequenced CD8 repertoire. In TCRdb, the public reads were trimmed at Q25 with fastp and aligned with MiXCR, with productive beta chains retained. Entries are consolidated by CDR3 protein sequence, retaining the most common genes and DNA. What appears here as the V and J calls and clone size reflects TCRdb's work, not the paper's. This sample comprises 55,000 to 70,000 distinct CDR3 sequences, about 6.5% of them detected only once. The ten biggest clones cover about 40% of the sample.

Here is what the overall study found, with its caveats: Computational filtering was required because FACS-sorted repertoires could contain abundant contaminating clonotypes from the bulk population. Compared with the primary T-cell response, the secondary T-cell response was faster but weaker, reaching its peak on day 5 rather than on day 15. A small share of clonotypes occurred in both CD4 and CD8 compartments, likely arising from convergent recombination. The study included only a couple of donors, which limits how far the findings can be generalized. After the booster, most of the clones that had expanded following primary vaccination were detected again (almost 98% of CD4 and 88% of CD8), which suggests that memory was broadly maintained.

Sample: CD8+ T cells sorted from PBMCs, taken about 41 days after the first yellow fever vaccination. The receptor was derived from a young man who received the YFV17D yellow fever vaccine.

CDR3 protein: CVSSLPWQNTDTQYF. Here is the DNA: TGTGTCAGCAGCTTGCCCTGGCAGAACACAGATACGCAGTATTTT. The chain employs TRBV5-5 and TRBJ2-3; the D gene assignment is ambiguous. From the germline V gene (reference sequence), CDR1 is SGHKS and CDR2 is YYEKEE. Including cysteine and phenylalanine, the CDR3 has 15 amino acids. The only DNA kept is the CDR3, 45 bases in frame from the first base.